This T cell receptor (beta chain) was sequenced in a study of tissue T cells after allogeneic stem cell transplantation. Study-wide results and limits: Only a limited share of tissue TCRs appeared in blood or spleen.

TCRbeta CDR3 was sequenced at survey depth with template counts. Using immunoSEQ multiplex PCR, the repertoire was profiled, and TCRdb retains in-frame clones only, with some absent. The sample consists of more than 5,500 clones, around 45% of them appearing once. Germline loops: CDR1 KGHPV, CDR2 FQNQEV (reference sequence). The CDR3 loop spans 15 amino acids. The V gene end was trimmed by 6 bases and the J gene end by 2 bases; junction bases not matched to a gene: 5. Documented time point: mouse harvest day 14 after allogeneic transplant. Tail vein injection delivered 10^7 T-cell-depleted bone marrow cells and 10^6 splenic CD5+ T cells. Notes on this clone: Its antigen is not known. Genes and germline come from the mouse. The read comes to an end 1 residue before the CDR3 does, leaving the germline J gene to fill in the end.

The TCR comes from a female BALB/c mouse given C57BL/6 T cells with graft-versus-host disease after an allogeneic hematopoietic cell transplant. This chain connects TRBV26 to TRBJ1-4, with 8 nucleotides matching TRBD1. The material sequenced was gut tissue. The DNA read from the CDR3 is TGTGCCAGCAGCCCTGGACAGGGCTCCAACGAAAGATTATTT. This sequence encodes CASSPGQGSNERLF. Given in full, the CDR3 is CASSPGQGSNERLFF.